This TCR beta chain appears in the sequencing data of a study of T cell clusters in autoimmune cytopenias. The overall study: The median distinct TRB clonotype count was about 2,000 per sample, from a median around 50,000 reads. Study-wide points: The T cell clusters were defined only in silico, without experimental functional validation. Active autoimmune hepatitis patients had approximately 3.2-fold fewer exclusive TRB clusters than healthy donors.

TRB was amplified from around 250 ng of peripheral blood genomic DNA per sample. This CDR3 is 13 amino acids long. The germline V gene encodes CDR1 SGHAT and CDR2 FQNNGV. TRB was amplified by touch-down multiplex PCR, primer pools A and B combined. TCRdb reprocessed the multiplex PCR reads and stores each CDR3 protein as one record, lacking DNA. This sample contains 8,800 or so distinct CDR3 sequences. Concerning this clonotype itself: Its antigen is unknown.

This chain uses TRBV11-2 with TRBJ2-1; the D call from TCRdb, TRBD1, cannot be confirmed without DNA. The origin of this receptor is a human donor with an autoimmune cytopenia or autoimmune hepatitis (not recorded which). Sequencing used peripheral blood. The CDR3 reads CASRLGQYNEQFF. The full variable domain, in which reference TRBV11-2 and TRBJ2-1 provide the parts outside the CDR3, is EAGVAQSPRYKIIEKRQSVAFWCNPISGHATLYWYQQILGQGPKLLIQFQNNGVVDDSQLPKDRFSAERLKGVDSTLKIQPAKLEDSAVYLCASRLGQYNEQFFGPGTRLTVL.